The present entry profiles one T cell receptor beta chain with its context. The data are from a study of blood T cell repertoires in COVID-19. Repertoires were generated with immunoSEQ multiplex PCR, while TCRdb's copy carries only in-frame clones and drops some. The top ten clones hold 3% to 4.5% of a sample with 330,000 or so clones, around nine tenths of them seen once. V trimming: 6 bases; J trimming: 8 bases; junction bases outside the gene matches: 18. This CDR3 is built from 17 residues. CDR1 is SGHTA, CDR2 FQGNSA, per germline. The sequence was collected from a woman aged 55-75 years with COVID-19, enrolled during active disease. The V and J genes are TRBV7-2 and TRBJ1-2; TRBD1 agrees at 10 bases. Sequencing was carried out using peripheral blood. The CDR3 region is CASRFSGTGDLGVGYTF. CDR3 nucleotide sequence: TGTGCCAGCAGGTTTTCCGGGACAGGGGACCTAGGGGTGGGCTACACCTTC.